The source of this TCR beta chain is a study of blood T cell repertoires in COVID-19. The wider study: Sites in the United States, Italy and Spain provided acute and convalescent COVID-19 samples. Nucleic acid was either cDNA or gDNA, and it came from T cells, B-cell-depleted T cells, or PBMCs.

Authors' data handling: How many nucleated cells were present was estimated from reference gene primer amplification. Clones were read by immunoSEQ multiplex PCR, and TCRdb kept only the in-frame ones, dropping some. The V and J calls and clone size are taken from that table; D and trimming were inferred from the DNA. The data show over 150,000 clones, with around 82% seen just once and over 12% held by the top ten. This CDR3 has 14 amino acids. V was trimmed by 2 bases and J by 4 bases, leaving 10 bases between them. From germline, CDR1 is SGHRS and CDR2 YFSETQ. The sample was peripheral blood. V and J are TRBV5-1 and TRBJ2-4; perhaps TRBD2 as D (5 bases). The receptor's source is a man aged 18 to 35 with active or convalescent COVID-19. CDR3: CASSFEGSKNIQYF. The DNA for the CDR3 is TGCGCCAGCAGCTTTGAGGGTAGTAAAAACATTCAGTACTTC.